This T cell receptor beta chain was profiled in a study of CD8+ T cells in alopecia areata. About the study: Tofacitinib administration persisted for 6 to 18 months, succeeded by 6 months off drug.

In each case, RNA was isolated and then reverse transcribed into cDNA as the sequencing template. Measured with immunoSEQ multiplex PCR; TCRdb has only the in-frame clones, and not every one. The sample shows some 130,000 clones, around 49% of them seen only once. Only a few counts were recorded for this clone. The length of the CDR3 is 14 residues. J gave up 3 bases and V 7 bases, and 10 bases lay outside the gene matches. Germline V gives CDR1 SQVTM, CDR2 ANQGSEA. As part of sample collection, lesional scalp punch biopsies and peripheral blood were taken from alopecia areata patients. The chain combines TRBV29-1 with TRBJ2-5; the match to TRBD2 covers 8 bases. Source: CD8+ T cells sorted from blood, taken at week 0. The sequence derives from a human donor with alopecia areata. CDR3 sequence reads: CSACLSGGEETQYF. The CDR3 nucleotides are TGCAGCGCTTGCCTAAGCGGGGGAGAAGAGACCCAGTACTTC.